These 2 T cell receptor beta chains originate from one sample sequenced in a study of blood T cell repertoires in COVID-19. The repertoire was sequenced with immunoSEQ multiplex PCR; TCRdb's copy has only in-frame clones and lacks some. The sample has about 230,000 clones, about 91% seen once. Sequencing was performed on PBMCs or T cells enriched from blood (not recorded which). These receptors all come from a woman aged 40 to 50 with acute COVID-19.

The chain has TRBV11-3 and TRBJ2-3; TRBD1 is a possible D gene (6 bases). The CDR3 extends over 15 amino acids. V lost 2 bases and J 6 bases, leaving 15 bases between the germline ends. Germline V gene data show CDR1 as SGHNT and CDR2 as YENEEA. This CDR3 is CASSLPGQGLDTQYF. As DNA, the CDR3 is TGTGCCAGCAGCTTACCGGGGCAGGGGTTGGATACGCAGTATTTT.

CDR3 DNA sequence: TGTGCCTGGAGTGCGGGTAACGTTTTGGGCGAGCAGTACGTC. Translated: CAWSAGNVLGEQYV. The rearrangement joins TRBV30 to TRBJ2-7; D is uncertain. Looked up from germline, CDR1 is GTSNPN and CDR2 is SVGIG (reference sequence). With 1 base removed from V and 6 bases from J, the gap between germline ends came to 16 bases. The CDR3 extends over 14 amino acids.